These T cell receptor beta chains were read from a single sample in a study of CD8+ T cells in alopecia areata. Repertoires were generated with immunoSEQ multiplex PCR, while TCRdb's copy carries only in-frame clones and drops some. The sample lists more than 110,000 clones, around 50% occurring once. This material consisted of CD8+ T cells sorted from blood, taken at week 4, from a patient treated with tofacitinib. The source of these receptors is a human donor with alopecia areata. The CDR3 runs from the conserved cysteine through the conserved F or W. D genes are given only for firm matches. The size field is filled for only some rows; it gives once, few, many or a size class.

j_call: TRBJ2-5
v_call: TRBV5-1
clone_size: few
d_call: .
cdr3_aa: CASSLAGETQYF
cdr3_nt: TGCGCCAGCAGCTTGGCCGGGGAGACCCAGTACTTC

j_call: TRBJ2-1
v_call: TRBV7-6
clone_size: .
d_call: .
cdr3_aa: CASSPIDGTSYNEQFF
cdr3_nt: TGTGCCAGCAGCCCGATAGACGGGACTTCTTACAATGAGCAGTTCTTC

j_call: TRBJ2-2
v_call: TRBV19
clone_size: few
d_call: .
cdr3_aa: CASSAIGGRLTGELFF
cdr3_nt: TGTGCCAGTAGTGCAATAGGGGGGCGGTTGACCGGGGAGCTGTTTTTT

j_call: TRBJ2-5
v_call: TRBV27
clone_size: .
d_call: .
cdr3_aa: CASSLWRGQQETQYF
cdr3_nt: TGTGCCAGCAGTTTATGGCGGGGACAGCAAGAGACCCAGTACTTC

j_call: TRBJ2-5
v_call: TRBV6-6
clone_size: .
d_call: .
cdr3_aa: CASGEQETQYF
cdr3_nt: TGTGCCAGCGGAGAACAAGAGACCCAGTACTTC

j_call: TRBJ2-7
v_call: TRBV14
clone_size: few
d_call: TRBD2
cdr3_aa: CASSLVAGGPWEQYF
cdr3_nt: TGTGCCAGCAGCCTGGTAGCGGGGGGCCCCTGGGAGCAGTACTTC

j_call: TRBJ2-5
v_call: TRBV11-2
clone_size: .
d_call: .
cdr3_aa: CASSLGPDSQETQYF
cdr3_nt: TGTGCCAGCAGCTTAGGCCCGGACAGCCAAGAGACCCAGTACTTC

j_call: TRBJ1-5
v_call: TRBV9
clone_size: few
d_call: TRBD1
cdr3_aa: CASSGGQGANQPQHF
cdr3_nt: TGTGCCAGCAGCGGAGGACAGGGGGCCAATCAGCCCCAGCATTTT

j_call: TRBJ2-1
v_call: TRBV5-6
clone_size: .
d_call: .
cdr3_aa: CASLLWSSYNEQFF
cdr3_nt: TGTGCCAGTCTCCTCTGGAGCTCCTACAATGAGCAGTTCTTC

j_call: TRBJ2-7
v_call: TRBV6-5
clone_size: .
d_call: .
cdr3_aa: CASSPGTHEQYF
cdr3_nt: TGTGCCAGCAGCCCGGGGACTCACGAGCAGTACTTC

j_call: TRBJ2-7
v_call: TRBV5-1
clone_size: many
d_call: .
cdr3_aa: CASSLGDYSYEQYF
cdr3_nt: TGCGCCAGCAGCTTGGGTGACTACTCCTACGAGCAGTACTTC

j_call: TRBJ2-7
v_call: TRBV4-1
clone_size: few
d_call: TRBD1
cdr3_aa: CASSQWDRSSYEQYF
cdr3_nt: TGTGCCAGCAGCCAGTGGGACAGGAGCTCCTACGAGCAGTACTTC

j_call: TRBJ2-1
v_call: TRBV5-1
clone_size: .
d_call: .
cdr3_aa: CASSFDRSSYNEQFF
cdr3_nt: TGCGCCAGCAGCTTCGACAGGAGCTCCTACAATGAGCAGTTCTTC

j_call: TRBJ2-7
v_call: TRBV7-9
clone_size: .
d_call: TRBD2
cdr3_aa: CASSGTRDAEQYF
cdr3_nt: TGTGCCAGCAGTGGGACTAGAGATGCCGAGCAGTACTTC

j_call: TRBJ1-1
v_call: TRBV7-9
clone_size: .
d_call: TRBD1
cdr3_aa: CASRTGATEAFF
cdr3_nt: TGTGCCAGCAGGACAGGGGCCACTGAAGCTTTCTTT

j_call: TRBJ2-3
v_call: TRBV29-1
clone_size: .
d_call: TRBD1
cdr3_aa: CSVGDRGRTDTQYF
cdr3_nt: TGCAGCGTGGGAGACAGGGGACGGACAGATACGCAGTATTTT

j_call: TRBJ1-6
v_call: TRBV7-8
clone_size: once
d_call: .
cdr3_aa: CASSPLRVLESPLHF
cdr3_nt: TGTGCCAGCAGCCCCCTGAGGGTTTTGGAATCACCCCTCCACTTT

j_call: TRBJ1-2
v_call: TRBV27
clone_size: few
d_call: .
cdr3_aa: CASSPPKGYYGYTF
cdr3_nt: TGTGCCAGCAGCCCACCGAAGGGTTACTATGGCTACACCTTC

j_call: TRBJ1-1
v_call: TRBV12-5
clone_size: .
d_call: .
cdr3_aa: CASGLEDSEAFF
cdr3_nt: TGTGCTAGTGGTTTGGAGGACAGCGAAGCTTTCTTT

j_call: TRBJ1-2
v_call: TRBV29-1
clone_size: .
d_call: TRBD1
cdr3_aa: CSVRTGRDYGYTF
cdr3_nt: TGCAGCGTCAGGACAGGGCGGGACTATGGCTACACCTTC

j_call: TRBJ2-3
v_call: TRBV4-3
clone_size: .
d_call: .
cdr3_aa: CASSQDVAGNGADTQYF
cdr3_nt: TGCGCCAGCAGCCAAGATGTCGCAGGGAACGGGGCAGATACGCAGTATTTT

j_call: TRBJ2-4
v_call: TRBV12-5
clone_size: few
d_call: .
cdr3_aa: CASGLQGGTDIQYF
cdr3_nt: TGTGCTAGTGGTCTCCAGGGGGGGACGGACATTCAGTACTTC

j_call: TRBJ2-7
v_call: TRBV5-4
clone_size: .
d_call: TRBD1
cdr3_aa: CASSSRDRGYEQYF
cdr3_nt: TGTGCCAGCAGCTCACGGGACAGGGGCTACGAGCAGTACTTC

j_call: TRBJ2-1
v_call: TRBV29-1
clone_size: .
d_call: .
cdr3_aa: CSVASQGGDEQFF
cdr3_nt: TGCAGCGTTGCGTCCCAGGGAGGAGATGAGCAGTTCTTC

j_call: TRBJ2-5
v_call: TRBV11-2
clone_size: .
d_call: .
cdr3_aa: CASSLVSVETQYF
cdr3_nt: TGTGCCAGCAGCTTAGTTAGTGTGGAGACCCAGTACTTC

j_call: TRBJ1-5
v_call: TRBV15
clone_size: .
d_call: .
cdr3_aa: CATSKGLGNQPQHF
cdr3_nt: TGTGCCACCAGTAAAGGGCTAGGCAATCAGCCCCAGCATTTT

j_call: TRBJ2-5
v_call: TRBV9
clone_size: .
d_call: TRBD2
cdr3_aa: CASSVGAAGGRETQYF
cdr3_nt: TGTGCCAGCAGCGTAGGGGCGGCGGGGGGGCGAGAGACCCAGTACTTC

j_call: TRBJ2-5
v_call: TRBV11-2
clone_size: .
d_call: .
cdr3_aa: CASSTRDGLETQYF
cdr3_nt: TGTGCCAGCAGCACCCGTGACGGACTTGAAACCCAGTACTTC

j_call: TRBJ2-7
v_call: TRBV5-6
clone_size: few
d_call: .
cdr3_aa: CASFLLWGTGEQYF
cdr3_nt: TGTGCCAGCTTCCTTCTTTGGGGGACGGGCGAGCAGTACTTC

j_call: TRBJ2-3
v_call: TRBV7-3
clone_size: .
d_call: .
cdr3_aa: CASSLMGEHTDTQYF
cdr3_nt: TGTGCCAGCAGCTTAATGGGGGAGCACACAGATACGCAGTATTTT

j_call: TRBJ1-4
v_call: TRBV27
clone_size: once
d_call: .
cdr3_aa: CASSGGSTNEKLFF
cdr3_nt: TGTGCCAGCAGTGGGGGGTCAACTAATGAAAAACTGTTTTTT

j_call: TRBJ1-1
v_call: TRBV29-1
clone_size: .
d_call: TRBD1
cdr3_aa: CSVEPTGVGEVKAFF
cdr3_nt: TGCAGCGTTGAACCTACAGGGGTTGGAGAGGTGAAAGCTTTCTTT

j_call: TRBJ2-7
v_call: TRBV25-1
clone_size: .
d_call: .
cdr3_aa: CASSEYIGGPVFEQYF
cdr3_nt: TGTGCCAGCAGTGAATATATTGGCGGCCCAGTCTTCGAGCAGTACTTC

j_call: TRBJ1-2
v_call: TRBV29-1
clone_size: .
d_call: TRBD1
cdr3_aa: CSVSTGDVYGYTF
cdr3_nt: TGCAGCGTCTCGACAGGGGATGTTTATGGCTACACCTTC

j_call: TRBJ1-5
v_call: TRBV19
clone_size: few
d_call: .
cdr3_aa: CASSIDGSQPQHF
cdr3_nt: TGTGCCAGTAGTATCGATGGTAGCCAGCCCCAGCATTTT

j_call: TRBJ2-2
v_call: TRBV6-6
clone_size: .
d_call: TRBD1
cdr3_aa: CASRDRDTGELFF
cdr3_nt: TGCGCCAGCAGGGACAGGGACACCGGGGAGCTGTTTTTT

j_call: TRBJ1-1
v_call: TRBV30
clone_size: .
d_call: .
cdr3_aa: CAWSDWNTEAFF
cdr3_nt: TGTGCCTGGAGTGATTGGAACACTGAAGCTTTCTTT

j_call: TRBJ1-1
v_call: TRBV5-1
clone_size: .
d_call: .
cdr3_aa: CASSARTAGATEAFF
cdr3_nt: TGCGCCAGCAGCGCAAGGACGGCCGGGGCCACTGAAGCTTTCTTT

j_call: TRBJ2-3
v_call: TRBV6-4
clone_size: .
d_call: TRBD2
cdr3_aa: CASSDAAGETDTQYF
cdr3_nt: TGTGCCAGCAGTGACGCAGCGGGGGAGACAGATACGCAGTATTTT

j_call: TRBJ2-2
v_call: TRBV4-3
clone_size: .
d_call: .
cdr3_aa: CASSHDAGPANTGELFF
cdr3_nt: TGCGCCAGCAGCCATGATGCCGGGCCCGCGAACACCGGGGAGCTGTTTTTT

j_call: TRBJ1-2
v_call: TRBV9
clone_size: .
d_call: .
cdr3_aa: CASSVVSFEGVAGYTF
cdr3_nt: TGTGCCAGCAGCGTAGTCTCCTTTGAGGGGGTAGCCGGCTACACCTTC

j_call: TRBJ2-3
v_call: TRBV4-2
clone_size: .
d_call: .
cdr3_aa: CASSQGLGPRDTQYF
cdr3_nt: TGTGCCAGCAGCCAAGGACTGGGACCGCGGGATACGCAGTATTTT

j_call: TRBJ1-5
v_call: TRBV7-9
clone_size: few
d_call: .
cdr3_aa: CASSSQQGNQPQHF
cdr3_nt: TGTGCCAGCAGCTCCCAACAGGGAAATCAGCCCCAGCATTTT

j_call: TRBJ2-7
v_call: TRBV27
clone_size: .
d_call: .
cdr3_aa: CASGGPEQYF
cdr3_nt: TGTGCCAGCGGGGGGCCCGAGCAGTACTTC

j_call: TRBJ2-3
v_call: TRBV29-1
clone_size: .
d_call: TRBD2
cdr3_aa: CSAGTSGGSDTQYF
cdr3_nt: TGCAGCGCCGGGACTAGCGGGGGGTCAGATACGCAGTATTTT

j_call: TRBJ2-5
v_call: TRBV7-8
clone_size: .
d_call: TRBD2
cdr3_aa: CASSPGLAGGRPQETQYF
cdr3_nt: TGTGCCAGCAGCCCAGGACTAGCGGGGGGCCGCCCCCAAGAGACCCAGTACTTC

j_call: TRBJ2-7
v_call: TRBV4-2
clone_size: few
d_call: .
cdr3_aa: CASSQDGDSPEQYF
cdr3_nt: TGTGCCAGCAGCCAAGATGGGGACTCTCCCGAGCAGTACTTC

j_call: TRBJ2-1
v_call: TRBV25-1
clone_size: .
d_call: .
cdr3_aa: CASSEWTKHNEQFF
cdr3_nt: TGTGCCAGCAGTGAGTGGACCAAGCACAATGAGCAGTTCTTC

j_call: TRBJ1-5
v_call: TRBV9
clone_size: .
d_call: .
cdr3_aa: CASGDSNQPQHF
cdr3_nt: TGTGCTTCGGGTGATAGCAATCAGCCCCAGCATTTT

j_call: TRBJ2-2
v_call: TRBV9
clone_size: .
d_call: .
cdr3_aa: CASSVGGRELFF
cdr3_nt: TGTGCCAGCAGCGTAGGCGGACGGGAGCTGTTTTTT

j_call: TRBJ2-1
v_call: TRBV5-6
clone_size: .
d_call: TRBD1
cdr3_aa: CASSSGGNEQFF
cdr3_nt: TGTGCCAGCAGTTCAGGGGGAAATGAGCAGTTCTTC

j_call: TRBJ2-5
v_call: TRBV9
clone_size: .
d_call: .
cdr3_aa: CASSVESRPRETQYF
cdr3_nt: TGTGCCAGCAGCGTAGAATCAAGGCCGAGGGAGACCCAGTACTTC

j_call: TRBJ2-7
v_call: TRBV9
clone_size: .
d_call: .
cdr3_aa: CASSVGGYYEQYF
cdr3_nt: TGTGCCAGCAGCGTAGGAGGTTACTACGAGCAGTACTTC

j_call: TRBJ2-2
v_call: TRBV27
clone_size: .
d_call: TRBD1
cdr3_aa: CASSLGTVNTGELFF
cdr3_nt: TGTGCCAGCAGTTTGGGGACAGTGAACACCGGGGAGCTGTTTTTT

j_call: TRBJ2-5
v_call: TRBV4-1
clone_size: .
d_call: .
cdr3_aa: CASSQDDEKGLQETQYF
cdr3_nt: TGCGCCAGCAGCCAAGATGATGAAAAGGGACTCCAAGAGACCCAGTACTTC

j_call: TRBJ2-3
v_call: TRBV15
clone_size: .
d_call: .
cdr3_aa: CATSRAGVMDTQYF
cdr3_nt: TGTGCCACCAGCAGAGCGGGGGTGATGGATACGCAGTATTTT

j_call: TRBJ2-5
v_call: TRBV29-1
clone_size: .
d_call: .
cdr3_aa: CSVEGRAETQYF
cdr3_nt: TGCAGCGTTGAGGGGCGGGCGGAGACCCAGTACTTC

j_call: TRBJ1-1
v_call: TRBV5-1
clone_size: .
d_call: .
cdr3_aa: CASSFEVNTEAFF
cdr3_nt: TGCGCCAGCAGCTTTGAAGTGAACACTGAAGCTTTCTTT

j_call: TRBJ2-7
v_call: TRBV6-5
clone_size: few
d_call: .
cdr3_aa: CASRAGVIYEQYF
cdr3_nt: TGTGCCAGCAGGGCAGGGGTTATCTACGAGCAGTACTTC

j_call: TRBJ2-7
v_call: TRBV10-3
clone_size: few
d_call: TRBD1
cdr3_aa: CAISEGRQGVDYEQYF
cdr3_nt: TGTGCCATCAGTGAGGGGCGACAGGGAGTAGACTACGAGCAGTACTTC